Listed here are 6 T cell receptor beta chains from one sample, sequenced in a study of early T cells in non-severe SARS-CoV-2 infection (dated by TCRdb to 2020 to 2022). The library came from 5' RACE. The run used a NextSeq 500. The raw public data were reprocessed by TCRdb itself: fastp quality trimming at Q25, MiXCR clonotype calling, in-frame beta chains only. CDR3 protein duplicates are merged, each entry listing the most common genes and DNA. The sample yields roughly 99,000 distinct CDR3 sequences; 12% were counted once. The top ten clonotypes cover under 4.5% of the sample. The material was whole blood, obtained at baseline. All receptors derive from an adult who was a healthcare worker with PCR-confirmed SARS-CoV-2 infection or an uninfected control (not recorded which).

This clonotype was seen many times. The chain employs TRBV12-3 or TRBV12-4 and TRBJ1-2; possibly TRBD1 for D (5 bases). Trimming cost V 8 bases and J 7 bases, with 11 bases left between them. The CDR3 has 11 amino acids. The CDR3 region has the DNA TGTGCCAGCCGGGGGGGTTTTGGCTACACCTTC. It is translated as CASRGGFGYTF.

J is TRBJ1-2 and V is TRBV3-1, with D tentatively TRBD1 (6 bases). V was cut by 6 bases and J by 14 bases, with 19 bases left in between. There are 12 residues in the CDR3. Germline CDR1 LGHDT, CDR2 YNNKEL (reference sequence). The CDR3 DNA follows: TGTGCCAGCAGTCTTACACTCGGACAGCATACCTTC. This translates into CASSLTLGQHTF. Based on the CDR3 plus reference TRBV3-1 and TRBJ1-2, the full variable domain is DTAVSQTPKYLVTQMGNDKSIKCEQNLGHDTMYWYKQDSKKFLKIMFSYNNKELIINETVPNRFSPKSPDKAHLNLHINSLELGDSAVYFCASSLTLGQHTFGSGTRLTVV.

This clonotype occurred many times. CDR3 nucleotide sequence: TGTGCCAGCAGCCAAGATTGGAGACAGGGAGTTTACTCACCCCTCCACTTT. Translation: CASSQDWRQGVYSPLHF. The gene calls are TRBV3-1 and TRBJ1-6; 7 bases line up with TRBD1. The CDR3 runs 17 residues. Germline CDR1 and CDR2: LGHDT and YNNKEL (reference sequence). J gave up 10 bases and V 0 bases, and 12 bases lay outside the gene matches.

In its sample, this clonotype was seen a few times. The genes are TRBV28 and TRBJ2-7; no reliable D call. The ends were cut back, 1 base at V and 3 bases at J, with 19 bases in the middle. This CDR3 contains 17 residues. From germline, CDR1 is MDHEN and CDR2 SYDVKM. The CDR3 loop reads CASSLSPRTRGGYEQYF. In nucleotides, the CDR3 is TGTGCCAGCAGTTTATCCCCCCGGACGAGAGGTGGCTACGAGCAGTACTTC.

The chain recombines TRBV20-1 with TRBJ1-1; weak D call: TRBD1 (5 bases). The V gene lost 1 base and the J gene lost 8 bases, with 11 bases spanning the gap. The germline V gene encodes CDR1 DFQATT and CDR2 SNEGSKA (reference sequence). The length of the CDR3 is 12 residues. The CDR3 coding sequence is TGCAGTGCTAGAGGCCCGGGGCTCGAAGCTTTCTTT. This gives the protein CSARGPGLEAFF.

This clonotype showed up just a few times. V and J are TRBV6-6 and TRBJ2-7, with D tentatively TRBD1 (6 bases). The CDR3 consists of 13 residues. Germline CDR1 reads MNHNY; CDR2 reads SVGAGI (reference sequence). Between the trimmed V and J ends, which lost 7 bases and 3 bases, there was a span of 13 bases. The CDR3 DNA reads TGTGCCAGCACCCCCCCAGGGGACTACGAGCAGTACTTC. It codes for CASTPPGDYEQYF.